This T cell receptor (beta chain) was retrieved from a study of somatic mutations in cytotoxic T cells in rheumatoid arthritis. General study results and limits: Each of about an eighth of the roughly 65 patients had a largest CD8+ clone that made up more than 20% of CD8+ cells.

Comments on this clone: Its specificity is unknown.

Trimming removed 5 bases at V and 6 bases at J, with 19 bases between. The germline V gene encodes CDR1 ENHRY and CDR2 SYGVKD. The CDR3 runs 15 residues. Here immunoSEQ multiplex PCR was the method, and the copy in TCRdb shows in-frame clones only, minus some. The sample records approximately 13,000 clones, under 80% being singletons. Purity of the CD4+ and CD8+ cells, isolated by positive magnetic bead selection, was checked by flow cytometry. The sequenced sample consisted of CD8+ T cells sorted from blood. The receptor comes from an adult with rheumatoid arthritis. The rearrangement uses TRBV10-3 and TRBJ1-2; maybe TRBD1 (5 bases). The CDR3 reads CAISLPGAGKDGYTF. DNA for the CDR3: TGTGCCATCAGTCTCCCTGGGGCAGGGAAAGATGGCTACACCTTC.